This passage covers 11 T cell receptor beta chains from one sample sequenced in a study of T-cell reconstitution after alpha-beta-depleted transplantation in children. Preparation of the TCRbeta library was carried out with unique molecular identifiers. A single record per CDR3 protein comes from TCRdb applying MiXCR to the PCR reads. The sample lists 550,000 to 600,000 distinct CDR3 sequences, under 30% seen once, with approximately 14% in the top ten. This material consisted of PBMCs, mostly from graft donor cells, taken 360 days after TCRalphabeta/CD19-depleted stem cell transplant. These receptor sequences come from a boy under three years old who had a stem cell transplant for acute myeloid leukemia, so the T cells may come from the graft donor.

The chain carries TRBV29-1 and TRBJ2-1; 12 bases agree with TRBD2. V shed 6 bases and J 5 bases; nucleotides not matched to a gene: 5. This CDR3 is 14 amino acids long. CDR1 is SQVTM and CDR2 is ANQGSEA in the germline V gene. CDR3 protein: CSVSGTSGHNEQFF. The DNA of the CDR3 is TGCAGCGTCTCCGGGACTAGCGGGCACAATGAGCAGTTCTTC.

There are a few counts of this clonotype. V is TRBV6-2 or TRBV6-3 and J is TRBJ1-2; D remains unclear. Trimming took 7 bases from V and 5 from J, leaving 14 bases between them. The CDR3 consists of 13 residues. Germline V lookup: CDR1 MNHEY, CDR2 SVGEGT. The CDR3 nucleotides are TGTGCCAGCACCTCCGTGGATCGTTATGGCTACACCTTC. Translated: CASTSVDRYGYTF.

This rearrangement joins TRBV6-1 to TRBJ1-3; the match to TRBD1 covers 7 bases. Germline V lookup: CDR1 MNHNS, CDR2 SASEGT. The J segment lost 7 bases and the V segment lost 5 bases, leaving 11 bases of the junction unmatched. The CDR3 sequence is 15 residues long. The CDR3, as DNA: TGTGCCAGCAGTCCTCAGGGGGGGACCGGGAACACCATATATTTT. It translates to CASSPQGGTGNTIYF.

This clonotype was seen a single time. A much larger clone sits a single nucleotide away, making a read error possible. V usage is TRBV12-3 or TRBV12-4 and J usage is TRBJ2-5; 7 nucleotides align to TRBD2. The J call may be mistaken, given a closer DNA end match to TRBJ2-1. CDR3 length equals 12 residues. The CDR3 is CASTGVRETQFF. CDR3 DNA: TGTGCCAGCACCGGGGTGCGGGAGACCCAGTTCTTC.

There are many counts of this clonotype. This CDR3 reads CATMAGQIQETQYF. In DNA, the CDR3 is TGTGCCACCATGGCGGGACAGATCCAAGAGACCCAGTACTTC. The chain is built from TRBV10-3 and TRBJ2-5; weak D call: TRBD1 (7 bases). CDR3 size: 14 residues. The germline V gene encodes CDR1 ENHRY and CDR2 SYGVKD. Trimming took off 10 bases at V and 1 base at J, with 16 bases between the two ends.

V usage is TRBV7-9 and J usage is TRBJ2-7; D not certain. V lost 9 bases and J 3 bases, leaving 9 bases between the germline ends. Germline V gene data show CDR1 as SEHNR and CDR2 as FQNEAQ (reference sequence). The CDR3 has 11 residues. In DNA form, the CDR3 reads TGTGCCAGTGAGTACGGCTACGAGCAGTACTTC. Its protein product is CASEYGYEQYF.

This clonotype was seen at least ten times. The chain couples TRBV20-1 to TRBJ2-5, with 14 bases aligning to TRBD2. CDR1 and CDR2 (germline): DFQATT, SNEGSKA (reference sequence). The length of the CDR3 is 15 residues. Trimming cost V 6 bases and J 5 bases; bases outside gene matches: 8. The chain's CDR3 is CSAETSGGAWETQYF. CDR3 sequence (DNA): TGCAGTGCCGAGACTAGCGGGGGGGCCTGGGAGACCCAGTACTTC.

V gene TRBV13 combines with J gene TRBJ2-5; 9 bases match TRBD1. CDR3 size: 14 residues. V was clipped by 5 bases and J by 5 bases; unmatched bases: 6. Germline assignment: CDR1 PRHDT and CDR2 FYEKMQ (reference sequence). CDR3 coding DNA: TGTGCCAGCAGCCGAACAGGGGGCACGGAGACCCAGTACTTC. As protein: CASSRTGGTETQYF.

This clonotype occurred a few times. Written as DNA, the CDR3 is TGCAGTGCCCCAAAGAGGACTAGCGGGCGCCGGGAGCTGTTTTTT. Translation gives CSAPKRTSGRRELFF. The V call is TRBV20-1, the J call TRBJ2-2, with 11 bases aligning to TRBD2. J lost 9 bases, V lost 6 bases, and 12 bases had no gene match. Germline V gene data show CDR1 as DFQATT and CDR2 as SNEGSKA (reference sequence). The length of the CDR3 is 15 residues.

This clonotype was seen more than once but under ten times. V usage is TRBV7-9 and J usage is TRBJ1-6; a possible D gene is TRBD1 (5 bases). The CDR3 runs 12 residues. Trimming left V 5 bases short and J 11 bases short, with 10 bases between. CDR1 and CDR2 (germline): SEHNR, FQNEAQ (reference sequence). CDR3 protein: CASSGGAAPLHF. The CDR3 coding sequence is TGTGCCAGCAGCGGGGGTGCGGCACCCCTCCACTTT.

CDR3 loop: CSVHLKGEGYSNQPQHF. In nucleotides, the CDR3 is TGCAGCGTTCACTTAAAGGGAGAGGGGTATAGCAATCAGCCCCAGCATTTT. The V gene is TRBV29-1, the J gene TRBJ1-5; a possible D gene is TRBD1 (5 bases). The germline V gene has CDR1 SQVTM and CDR2 ANQGSEA. V gave up 5 bases and J gave up 0 bases, with 20 bases separating them. CDR3 length: 17 amino acids.